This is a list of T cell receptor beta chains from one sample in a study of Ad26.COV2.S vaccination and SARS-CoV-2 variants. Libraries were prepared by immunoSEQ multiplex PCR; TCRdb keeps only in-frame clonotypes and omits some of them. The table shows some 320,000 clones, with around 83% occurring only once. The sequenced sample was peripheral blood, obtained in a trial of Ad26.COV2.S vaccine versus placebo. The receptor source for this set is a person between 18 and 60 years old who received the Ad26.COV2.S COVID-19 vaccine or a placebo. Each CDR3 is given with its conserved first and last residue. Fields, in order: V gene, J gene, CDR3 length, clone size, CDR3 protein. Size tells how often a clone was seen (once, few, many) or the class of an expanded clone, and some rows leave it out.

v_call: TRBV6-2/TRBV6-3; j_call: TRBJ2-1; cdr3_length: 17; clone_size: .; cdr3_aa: CASSYSKGGANYNEQFF
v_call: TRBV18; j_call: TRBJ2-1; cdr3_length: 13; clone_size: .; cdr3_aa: CASSPGQGDEQFF
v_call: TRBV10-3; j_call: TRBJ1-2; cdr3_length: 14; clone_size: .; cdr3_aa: CAALSETGDYGYTF
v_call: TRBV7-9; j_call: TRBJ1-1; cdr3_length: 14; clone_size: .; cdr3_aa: CASSLASQNTEAFF
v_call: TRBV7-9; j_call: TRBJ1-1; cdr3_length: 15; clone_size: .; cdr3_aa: CASSPPRRVDPEAFF
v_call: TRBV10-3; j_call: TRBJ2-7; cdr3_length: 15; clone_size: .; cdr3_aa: CAISERGLVGYEQYF
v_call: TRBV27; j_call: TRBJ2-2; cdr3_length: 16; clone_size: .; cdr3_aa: CASRRSWGLGTGELFF
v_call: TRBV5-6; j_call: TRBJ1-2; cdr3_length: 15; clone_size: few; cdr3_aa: CASSPPRRGAGGYTF
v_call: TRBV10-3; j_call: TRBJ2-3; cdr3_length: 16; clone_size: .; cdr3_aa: CAISETSGGLTDTQYF
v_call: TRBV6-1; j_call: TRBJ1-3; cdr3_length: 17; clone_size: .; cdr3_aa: CASSDGSLASSGNTIYF
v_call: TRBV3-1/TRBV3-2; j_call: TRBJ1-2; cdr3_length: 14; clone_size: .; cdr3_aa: CASTPRRPHYGYTF
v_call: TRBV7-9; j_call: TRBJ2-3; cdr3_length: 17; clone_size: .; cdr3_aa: CASSPRRGLGSTDTQYF
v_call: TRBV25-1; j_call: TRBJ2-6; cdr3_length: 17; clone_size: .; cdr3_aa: CASSDRGLTSGANVLTF
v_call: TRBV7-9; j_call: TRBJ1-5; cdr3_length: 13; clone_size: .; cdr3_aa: CASSVTGEQPQHF
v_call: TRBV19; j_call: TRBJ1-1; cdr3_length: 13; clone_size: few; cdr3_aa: CASSIKGKVEAFF
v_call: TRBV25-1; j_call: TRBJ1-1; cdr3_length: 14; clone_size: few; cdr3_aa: CASSGPGQKAEAFF
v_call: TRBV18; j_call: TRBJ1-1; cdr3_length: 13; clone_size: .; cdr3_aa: CASSPSGREGAFF
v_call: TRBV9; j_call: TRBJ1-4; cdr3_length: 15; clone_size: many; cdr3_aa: CASSPVKGVNEKLFF
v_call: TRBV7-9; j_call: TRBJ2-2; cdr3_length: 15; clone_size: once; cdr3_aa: CASSWRQGGTGELFF
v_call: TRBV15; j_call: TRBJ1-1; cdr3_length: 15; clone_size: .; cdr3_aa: CATSGYKGAHTEAFF
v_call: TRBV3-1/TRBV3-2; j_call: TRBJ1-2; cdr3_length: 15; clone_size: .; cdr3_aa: CASSQLKGANYGYTF
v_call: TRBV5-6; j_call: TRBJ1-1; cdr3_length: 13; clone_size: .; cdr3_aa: CASSSGLESEAFF
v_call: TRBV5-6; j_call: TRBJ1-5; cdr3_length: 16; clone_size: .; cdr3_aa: CASSLAGTEHYQPQHF
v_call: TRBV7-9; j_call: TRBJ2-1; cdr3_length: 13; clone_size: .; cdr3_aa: CASSPGTTNEQFF
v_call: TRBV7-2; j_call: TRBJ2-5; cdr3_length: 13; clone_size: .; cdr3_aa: CASSKRGRETQYF
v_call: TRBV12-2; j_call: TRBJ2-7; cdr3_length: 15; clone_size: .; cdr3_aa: CASRRLTGSLYEQYF
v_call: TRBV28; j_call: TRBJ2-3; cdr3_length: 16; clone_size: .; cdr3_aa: CASSSRGGGRTDTQYF
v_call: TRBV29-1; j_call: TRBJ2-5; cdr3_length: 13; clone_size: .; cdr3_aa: CSVQRGWQETQYF
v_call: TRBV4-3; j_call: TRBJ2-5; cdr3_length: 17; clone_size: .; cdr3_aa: CASSPGPSGGLQETQYF
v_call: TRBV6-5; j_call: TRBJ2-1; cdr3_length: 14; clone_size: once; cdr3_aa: CASSPFPEGGEQFF
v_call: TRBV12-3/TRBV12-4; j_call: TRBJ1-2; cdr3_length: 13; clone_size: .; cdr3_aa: CASSWDRGYGYTF